The clone carrying this T cell receptor (beta chain) is medium-sized within its sample. Germline V lookup: CDR1 LGHNA, CDR2 YNFKEQ. CDR3 size: 16 residues. The V gene end was trimmed by 0 bases and the J gene end by 9 bases; junction bases not matched to a gene: 5. This entry belongs to a study of somatic mutations in cytotoxic T cells in rheumatoid arthritis. Purity of the CD4+ and CD8+ cells, isolated by positive magnetic bead selection, was checked by flow cytometry. TCRdb keeps only in-frame clones here, not all; method: immunoSEQ multiplex PCR. The data show over 15,000 clones, 80% seen once. This receptor was obtained from an adult with rheumatoid arthritis. V is TRBV4-2 and J is TRBJ1-6; TRBD1 agrees at 10 bases. Input material: CD8+ T cells sorted from blood. CDR3 sequence: CASSQDGTGEISPLHF. The CDR3, as DNA: TGTGCCAGCAGCCAAGATGGGACAGGGGAAATTTCACCCCTCCACTTT.